This T cell receptor beta chain was found in a study of tumor and adjacent non-tumor tissue in lung cancer. The overall study: Histology: about a dozen adenocarcinoma, a couple of squamous cell carcinoma, 1 small cell lung cancer. Samples averaged about 3.8 million productive TCRbeta reads each.

The CDR3 totals 13 residues. Germline CDR1 is LGHNT and CDR2 is FRNRAP. The V segment lost 7 bases and the J segment 5 bases; nucleotides outside the gene matches: 5. Points from the study as a whole: Significantly higher TCR diversity was found in tumor than normal lung.

In regard to this clonotype: Its antigen remains unknown. A single base separates this from a much larger clone, so it may be a read error.

RNA was extracted from bulk tissue without any cell sorting. Distant lung tissue was collected more than 3 cm away from the tumor edge. TCRbeta libraries were built with three rounds of nested PCR, modified from ARM-PCR. TCRdb called the multiplex PCR reads again in MiXCR, with one record for every CDR3 protein. The sample has fewer than 45,000 distinct CDR3 sequences, approximately 59% seen once. The receptor comes from a woman in her thirties or forties with non-small cell lung cancer. Sequences were obtained from distant non-tumor lung tissue. The V gene is TRBV12-5, the J gene TRBJ2-3; 8 positions match TRBD2. In DNA, the CDR3 is TGTGCTAGTGATCACGGGGGGGGAGATACGCAGTATTTT. Its translation is CASDHGGGDTQYF.